Presented here are 27 T cell receptor beta chains from one specimen sequenced in a study of T cells after yellow fever vaccination. TCRdb reprocessed the 5' RACE reads with MiXCR, giving one entry per CDR3 protein. Of hundreds of thousands of distinct CDR3 sequences in the sample, around an eighth are singletons; the top ten hold over 11%. The source material was PBMCs, sampled on the day of the yellow fever booster vaccination. All receptors come from a man aged 30-40 years who received the YFV17D yellow fever vaccine.

This clonotype was observed a handful of times. V is TRBV5-1 and J is TRBJ2-3; 8 bases align to TRBD2. The germline V gene encodes CDR1 SGHRS and CDR2 YFSETQ. The junction had 10 bases not matched to a gene; V was cut back by 2 bases and J by 2 bases. The CDR3 contains 17 residues. The CDR3 bases are TGCGCCAGCAGCTTAGCGTCGGCTAGCGGGTACACAGATACGCAGTATTTT. The encoded protein is CASSLASASGYTDTQYF.

This clonotype was found a few times. CDR3 in DNA: TGCAGTGCTCCACCCGCGGGAGCGGGGGAGCAGTACTTC. This translates into CSAPPAGAGEQYF. This rearrangement joins TRBV20-1 to TRBJ2-7; 7 bases agree with TRBD2. The CDR3 runs 13 residues. Per germline, CDR1 DFQATT and CDR2 SNEGSKA (reference sequence). Unmatched junction bases numbered 11, after V lost 5 bases and J lost 7 bases.

This clonotype was detected a few times. The rearrangement joins TRBV5-1 to TRBJ2-4; 9 bases are shared with TRBD1. Germline CDR1 and CDR2: SGHRS and YFSETQ. Trimming took 7 bases from V and 1 from J; bases not matched to a gene: 6. The CDR3 runs to 15 residues. The CDR3 spells CASRDREEAKNIQYF. The CDR3 coding sequence is TGCGCCAGCCGGGACAGGGAAGAGGCCAAAAACATTCAGTACTTC.

The CDR3 sequence is CSARKLADYNEQFF. The CDR3 DNA reads as TGCAGTGCTAGAAAGCTAGCGGACTACAATGAGCAGTTCTTC. The J gene is TRBJ2-1, the V gene TRBV20-1; 7 positions match TRBD2. Germline CDR1 reads DFQATT; CDR2 reads SNEGSKA (reference sequence). J gave up 3 bases and V 2 bases, and 4 bases lay outside the gene matches. This CDR3 comprises 14 residues.

This clonotype was detected a few times. The V gene is TRBV20-1, the J gene TRBJ1-2; tentatively, D is TRBD1 (6 bases). CDR3 size: 13 residues. V was shortened by 2 bases and J by 1 base, with 8 bases between the two germline ends. Germline loops: CDR1 DFQATT, CDR2 SNEGSKA (reference sequence). Here the CDR3 DNA reads TGCAGTGCTAGAAGGGGGGTTAACTATGGCTACACCTTC. Its translation is CSARRGVNYGYTF.

The chain links TRBV19 to TRBJ2-6; TRBD2 might be the D (5 bases). The CDR3 loop spans 15 amino acids. The V gene's germline CDR1 is LNHDA and CDR2 SQIVND (reference sequence). Trimming took 5 bases from V and 4 from J, leaving 12 bases between them. DNA of the CDR3: TGTGCCAGTAGTGCGGCGAGGGCGGGGGCCAACGTCCTGACTTTC. Translating gives CASSAARAGANVLTF.

The chain employs TRBV7-3 and TRBJ2-1, with 11 bases that match TRBD2. After removal of 4 bases from V and 6 bases from J, the junction contained 2 bases not matched to a gene. The length of the CDR3 is 14 residues. CDR1 and CDR2 (germline): SGHTA, FQGTGA. As DNA, the CDR3 is TGTGCCAGCAGCTCTAGCGGGAGGCTCAATGAGCAGTTCTTC. It is translated as CASSSSGRLNEQFF.

This chain uses TRBV5-1 with TRBJ2-3, with 9 positions matching TRBD2. Germline CDR1 SGHRS, CDR2 YFSETQ. Trimming took 2 bases from V and 0 from J; bases not matched to a gene: 7. The CDR3 totals 17 residues. CDR3 coding DNA: TGCGCCAGCAGCTTATGGGCTAGCGGGACAAGCACAGATACGCAGTATTTT. Amino acids: CASSLWASGTSTDTQYF.

This clonotype appeared a few times. At one of its ends the junction is not consistent with the germline gene, which may arise from a read error. V gene TRBV2 combines with J gene TRBJ1-5; tentative D call: TRBD1 (6 bases). The CDR3 has 12 residues. Germline loops: CDR1 SNHLY, CDR2 FYNNEI. The CDR3 DNA reads TGTGCCAGCAGGGAGGACAGCGTAAAGACCAGTTTT. Protein sequence: CASREDSVKTSF. Combining the CDR3 with reference TRBV2 and TRBJ1-5 gives the whole variable domain EPEVTQTPSHQVTQMGQEVILRCVPISNHLYFYWYRQILGQKVEFLVSFYNNEISEKSEIFDDQFSVERPDGSNFTLKIRSTKLEDSAMYFCASREDSVKTSFGDGTRLSIL.

This clonotype was seen only a few times. The chain uses TRBV20-1 and TRBJ2-1; D call uncertain. Trimming pared 0 bases from V and 3 bases from J, leaving 18 bases between. The germline V gene encodes CDR1 DFQATT and CDR2 SNEGSKA (reference sequence). CDR3 length equals 17 residues. CDR3 residues: CSARDGKALPGYNEQFF. CDR3 DNA sequence: TGCAGTGCTAGAGATGGGAAAGCACTCCCGGGCTACAATGAGCAGTTCTTC.

The chain is built from TRBV5-1 and TRBJ1-5; D remains ambiguous. This CDR3 comprises 13 residues. V lost 7 bases, J lost 6 bases, and 14 bases lay in between. Germline CDR1 and CDR2: SGHRS and YFSETQ. CDR3 DNA: TGCGCCAGCTCCTTACACCGCGGTCAGCCCCAGCATTTT. Its translation is CASSLHRGQPQHF.

This clonotype was detected only a few times. The genes are TRBV19 and TRBJ1-1, with D possibly being TRBD1 (6 bases). This CDR3 contains 14 residues. The V gene lost 6 bases and the J gene lost 1 base, with 12 bases spanning the gap. Germline CDR1 is LNHDA and CDR2 is SQIVND (reference sequence). This CDR3 is CASSSQGWNTEAFF. The CDR3 DNA follows: TGTGCCAGTAGCTCACAGGGTTGGAACACTGAAGCTTTCTTT.

This clonotype was counted only a few times. The chain joins TRBV27 to TRBJ1-2; D gene ambiguous. The CDR3 is made up of 15 amino acids. The ends were cut back, 6 bases at V and 1 base at J, with 15 bases in the middle. Germline V gives CDR1 MNHEY, CDR2 SMNVEV (reference sequence). Here the CDR3 reads CASSRGGRFNYGYTF. Written as DNA, the CDR3 is TGTGCCAGCAGCCGCGGCGGCAGATTTAACTATGGCTACACCTTC.

This chain connects TRBV20-1 to TRBJ2-1, with D perhaps matching TRBD2 (5 bases). Deletions cut 0 bases from V and 4 bases from J, with 13 bases between. Per the germline V gene, CDR1 is DFQATT and CDR2 is SNEGSKA (reference sequence). The CDR3 is 15 amino acids. The CDR3 reads CSARDGSEAYNEQFF. In DNA, the CDR3 is TGCAGTGCTAGAGATGGTAGCGAGGCTTACAATGAGCAGTTCTTC.

The gene calls are TRBV7-2 and TRBJ2-1, with D perhaps matching TRBD2 (6 bases). CDR3 length equals 15 residues. The V end was cut by 4 bases, the J end by 0 bases, with 10 bases between. The germline CDR1 and CDR2 sequences are SGHTA and FQGNSA. CDR3 in DNA: TGTGCCAGCAGCTACGCGGGGAACTCCTACAATGAGCAGTTCTTC. The encoded protein is CASSYAGNSYNEQFF.

The sample holds a few counts of this clonotype. The chain links TRBV12-3 or TRBV12-4 to TRBJ2-1, with D perhaps given as TRBD1 or TRBD2 (5 bases each). Deletions cut 8 bases from V and 5 bases from J, with 19 bases between. CDR3 length equals 15 residues. The CDR3 region is CASPGTTLLHNEQFF. The DNA of the CDR3 is TGTGCCAGCCCGGGGACCACCCTCTTACACAATGAGCAGTTCTTC.

This chain joins TRBV12-3 or TRBV12-4 and TRBJ2-5, with a tentative D call TRBD1 (6 bases). The CDR3 sequence is 14 residues long. V shed 7 bases and J shed 4 bases, with 16 bases lying between them. The DNA of the CDR3 is TGTGCCAGCACCCTACAGGGTGTCCGAGAGACCCAGTACTTC. It translates to CASTLQGVRETQYF.

This clonotype was observed a handful of times. The chain employs TRBV28 and TRBJ2-6, with TRBD2 matching 9 bases. Germline CDR1 MDHEN, CDR2 SYDVKM. CDR3 length: 18 residues. Unmatched junction bases numbered 11, after V lost 6 bases and J lost 2 bases. CDR3 DNA sequence: TGTGCCAGCAGAAAAGGGCTAGCGGGATCCGCTGGGGCCAACGTCCTGACTTTC. Translated, it gives CASRKGLAGSAGANVLTF.

The chain combines TRBV20-1 with TRBJ2-7; D could derive from TRBD1 or TRBD2 (5 bases each). The CDR3 has 12 residues. CDR1 and CDR2 from the germline V gene are DFQATT and SNEGSKA (reference sequence). The CDR3 DNA follows: TGCAGGGCTTCGGGACGGACCTACGAGCAGTACTTC. Translated, it gives CRASGRTYEQYF.

This chain links TRBV29-1 with TRBJ1-1; a weak D match, TRBD1 (5 bases). The CDR3 spans 12 residues. Trimming took off 7 bases at V and 3 bases at J, with 12 bases between the two ends. Germline V gene lookup returns CDR1 SQVTM and CDR2 ANQGSEA. CDR3 in amino acids: CSGGGADTEAFF. Written as DNA, the CDR3 is TGCAGCGGGGGTGGGGCGGACACTGAAGCTTTCTTT.

On this clonotype: One end of the junction varies from germline; a read error may be responsible. This chain joins TRBV20-1 and TRBJ1-5, with TRBD1 matching 8 bases. In germline, CDR1 is DFQATT, CDR2 SNEGSKA (reference sequence). The length of the CDR3 is 19 residues. Here the CDR3 reads CCASSVQGARMVRRQPQHF. The CDR3 bases are TGCTGTGCTAGCAGCGTTCAGGGGGCTCGAATGGTTCGTCGTCAGCCCCAGCATTTT.

Only a few counts were recorded for this clonotype. The genes are TRBV5-4 and TRBJ2-5; 7 bases agree with TRBD1. The V segment lost 1 base and the J segment 5 bases; nucleotides outside the gene matches: 2. The CDR3 is 13 residues long. The germline V gene encodes CDR1 SGHNT and CDR2 YYREEE (reference sequence). CDR3 residues: CASSLKQGETQYF. The CDR3 DNA follows: TGTGCCAGCAGCTTGAAACAGGGGGAGACCCAGTACTTC.

V and J are TRBV5-6 and TRBJ2-7, with D perhaps matching TRBD2 (6 bases). V was cut by 6 bases and J by 1 base, with 14 bases left in between. The CDR3 contains 14 residues. Germline V gene sequence: CDR1 SGHDT, CDR2 YYEEEE. The CDR3 nucleotides are TGTGCCAGCACCCCAGGTCGGGGGTCCTACGAGCAGTACTTC. Its translation is CASTPGRGSYEQYF.

The gene calls are TRBV20-1 and TRBJ2-5; D perhaps matches TRBD1 (6 bases). Trimming removed 1 base at V and 3 bases at J, with 24 bases between. The CDR3 loop spans 18 amino acids. Germline V gene data show CDR1 as DFQATT and CDR2 as SNEGSKA (reference sequence). The CDR3, as DNA: TGCAGTGCTAGAGGGATCCAGAGTCAGCCTACAGGGAAAGAGACCCAGTACTTC. As protein: CSARGIQSQPTGKETQYF.

As regards this clonotype: One junction end disagrees with the germline gene, perhaps due to a read error. The rearrangement links TRBV7-7 to TRBJ2-2, with TRBD1 matching 9 bases. CDR1 is SSHAT and CDR2 is FNYEAQ in the germline V gene (reference sequence). The length of the CDR3 is 14 residues. The CDR3 bases are TGTGCTAGCAGCCTCGGGACAGGGCCCGGGGAGCTGTTTTTT. This translates into CASSLGTGPGELFF.

V and J are TRBV19 and TRBJ2-2; weak D call: TRBD1 (5 bases). Germline V CDR1 and CDR2: LNHDA, SQIVND (reference sequence). The CDR3 extends over 14 amino acids. Between the trimmed V and J ends, which lost 5 bases and 3 bases, there was a span of 10 bases. As DNA, the CDR3 is TGTGCCAGTAGTTGGGGCCTCGACACCGGGGAGCTGTTTTTT. It yields the protein CASSWGLDTGELFF.

The J gene is TRBJ1-2, the V gene TRBV7-9; D unclear. This CDR3 has 14 residues. The ends were cut back, 1 base at V and 5 bases at J, with 11 bases in the middle. The V gene's germline CDR1 is SEHNR and CDR2 FQNEAQ (reference sequence). The DNA for the CDR3 is TGTGCCAGCAGCTTAGGAAGGGAACCTTATGGCTACACCTTC. Translation gives CASSLGREPYGYTF.